This T cell receptor beta chain came from a study of identical twins. Notes on this clonotype: What it binds is not known.

Trimming shortened V by 3 bases and J by 5 bases, and 13 bases separated the two germline ends. CDR1 and CDR2 from the germline V gene are SGHTA and FQGNSA. This CDR3 region has 15 residues. Study-wide findings and caveats: Diverse VJ usage suggested most zero-insertion clonotypes were not invariant T cells.

Healthy Caucasians were all of the donors. A single record per CDR3 protein comes from TCRdb applying MiXCR to the 5' RACE reads. This table holds 420,000 or so distinct CDR3 sequences, 18% found once. The TCR sequence derives from a middle-aged man in good health. The rearrangement links TRBV7-2 to TRBJ2-2; either TRBD1 or TRBD2 may fit D (5 bases each). Material for sequencing was naive T cells sorted from blood. This CDR3 is CASSFKGTGTGELFF. The CDR3 DNA reads as TGTGCCAGCAGCTTCAAGGGGACGGGGACCGGGGAGCTGTTTTTT. The full variable domain, with the rest looked up from reference TRBV7-2 and TRBJ2-2, is GAGVSQSPSNKVTEKGKDVELRCDPISGHTALYWYRQSLGQGLEFLIYFQGNSAPDKSGLPSDRFSAERTGGSVSTLTIQRTQQEDSAVYLCASSFKGTGTGELFFGEGSRLTVL.